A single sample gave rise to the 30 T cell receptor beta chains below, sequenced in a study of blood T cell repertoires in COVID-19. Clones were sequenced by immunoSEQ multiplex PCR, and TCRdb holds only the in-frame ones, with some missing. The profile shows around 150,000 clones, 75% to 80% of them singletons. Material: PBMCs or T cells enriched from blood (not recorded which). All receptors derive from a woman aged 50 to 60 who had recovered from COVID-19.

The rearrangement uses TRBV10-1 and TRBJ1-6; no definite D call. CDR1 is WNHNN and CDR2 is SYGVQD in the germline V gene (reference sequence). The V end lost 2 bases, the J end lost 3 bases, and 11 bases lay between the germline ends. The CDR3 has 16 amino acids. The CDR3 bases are TGCGCCAGCAGTGAGGGGCCATTGGGCTATAATTCACCCCTCCACTTT. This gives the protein CASSEGPLGYNSPLHF.

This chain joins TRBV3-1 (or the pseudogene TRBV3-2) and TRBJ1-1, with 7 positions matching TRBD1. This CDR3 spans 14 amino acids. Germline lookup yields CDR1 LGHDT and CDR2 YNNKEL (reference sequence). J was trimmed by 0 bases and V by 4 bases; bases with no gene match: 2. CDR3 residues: CASSLGTVNTEAFF. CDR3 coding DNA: TGTGCCAGCAGCCTCGGGACAGTGAACACTGAAGCTTTCTTT.

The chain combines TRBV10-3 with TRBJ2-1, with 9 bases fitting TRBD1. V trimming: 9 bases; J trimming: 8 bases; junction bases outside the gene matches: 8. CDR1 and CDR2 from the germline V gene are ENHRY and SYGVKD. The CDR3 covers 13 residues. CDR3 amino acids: CAISGTGRHEQFF. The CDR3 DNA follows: TGTGCCATTTCCGGGACAGGGAGACATGAGCAGTTCTTC.

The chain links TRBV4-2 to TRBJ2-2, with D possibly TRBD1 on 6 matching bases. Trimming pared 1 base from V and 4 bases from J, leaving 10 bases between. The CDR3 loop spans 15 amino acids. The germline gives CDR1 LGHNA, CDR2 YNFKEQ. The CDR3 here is CASSQVGAGTGELFF. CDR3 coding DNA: TGTGCCAGCAGCCAAGTGGGGGCGGGCACCGGGGAGCTGTTTTTT.

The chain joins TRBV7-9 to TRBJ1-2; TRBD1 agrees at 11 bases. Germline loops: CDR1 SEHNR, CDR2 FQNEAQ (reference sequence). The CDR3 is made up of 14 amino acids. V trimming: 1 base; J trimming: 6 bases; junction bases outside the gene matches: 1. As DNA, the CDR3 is TGTGCCAGCAGCTTAGGGACAGGGGGCGATGGCTACACCTTC. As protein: CASSLGTGGDGYTF.

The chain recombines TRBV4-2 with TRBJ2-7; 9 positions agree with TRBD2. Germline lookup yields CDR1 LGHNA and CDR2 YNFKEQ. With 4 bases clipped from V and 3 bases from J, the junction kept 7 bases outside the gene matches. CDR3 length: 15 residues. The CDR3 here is CASSLRVAGDYEQYF. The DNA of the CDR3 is TGTGCCAGCAGCCTAAGAGTAGCGGGGGACTACGAGCAGTACTTC.

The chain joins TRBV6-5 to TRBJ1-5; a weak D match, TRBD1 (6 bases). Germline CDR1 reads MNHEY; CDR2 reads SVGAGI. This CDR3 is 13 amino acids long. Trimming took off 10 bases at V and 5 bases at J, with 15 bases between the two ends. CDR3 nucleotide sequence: TGTGCCATAGGGGGGGGCGTAGATCAGCCCCAGCATTTT. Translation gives CAIGGGVDQPQHF.

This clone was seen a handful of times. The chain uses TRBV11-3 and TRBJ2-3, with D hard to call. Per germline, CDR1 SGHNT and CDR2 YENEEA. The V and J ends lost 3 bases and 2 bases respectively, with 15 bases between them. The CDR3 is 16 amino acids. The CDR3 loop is CASSLGYRELTDTQYF. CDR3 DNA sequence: TGTGCCAGCAGCTTGGGTTACAGAGAACTCACAGATACGCAGTATTTT.

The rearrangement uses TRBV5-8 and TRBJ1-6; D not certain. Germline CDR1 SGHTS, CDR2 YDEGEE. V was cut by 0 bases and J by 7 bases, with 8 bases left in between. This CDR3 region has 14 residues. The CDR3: CASSLGHKNSPLHF. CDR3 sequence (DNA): TGTGCCAGCAGCTTGGGGCACAAGAATTCACCCCTCCACTTT. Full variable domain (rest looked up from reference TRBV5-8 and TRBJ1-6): EAGVTQSPTHLIKTRGQQATLRCSPISGHTSVYWYQQALGLGLQFLLWYDEGEERNRGNFPPRFSGRQFPNYSSELNVNALELEDSALYLCASSLGHKNSPLHFGNGTRLTVT.

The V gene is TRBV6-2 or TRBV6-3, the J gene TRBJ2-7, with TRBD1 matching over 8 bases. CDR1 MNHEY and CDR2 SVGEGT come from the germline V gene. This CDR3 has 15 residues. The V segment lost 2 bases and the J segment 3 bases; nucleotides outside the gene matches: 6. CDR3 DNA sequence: TGTGCCAGCAGTTACCCGGGACAGGCGTACTACGAGCAGTACTTC. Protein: CASSYPGQAYYEQYF.

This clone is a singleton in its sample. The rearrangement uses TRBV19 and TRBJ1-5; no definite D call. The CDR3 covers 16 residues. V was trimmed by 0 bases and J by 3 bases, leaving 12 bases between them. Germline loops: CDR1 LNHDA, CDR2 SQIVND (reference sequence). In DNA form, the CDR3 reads TGTGCCAGTAGTATAGATGTGCGACACCCCAATCAGCCCCAGCATTTT. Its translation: CASSIDVRHPNQPQHF.

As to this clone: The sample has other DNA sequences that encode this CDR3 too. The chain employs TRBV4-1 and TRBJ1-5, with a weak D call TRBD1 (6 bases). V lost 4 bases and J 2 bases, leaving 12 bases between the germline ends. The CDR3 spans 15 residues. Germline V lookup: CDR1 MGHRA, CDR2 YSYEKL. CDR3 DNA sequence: TGCGCCAGCAGCCTTACAGGGCCAGGCAATCAGCCCCAGCATTTT. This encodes CASSLTGPGNQPQHF.

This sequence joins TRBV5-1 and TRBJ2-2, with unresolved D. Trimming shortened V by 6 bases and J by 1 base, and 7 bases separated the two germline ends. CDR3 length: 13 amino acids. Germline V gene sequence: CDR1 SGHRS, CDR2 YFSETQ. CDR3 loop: CASTQRNTGELFF. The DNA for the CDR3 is TGCGCCAGCACACAGAGGAACACCGGGGAGCTGTTTTTT.

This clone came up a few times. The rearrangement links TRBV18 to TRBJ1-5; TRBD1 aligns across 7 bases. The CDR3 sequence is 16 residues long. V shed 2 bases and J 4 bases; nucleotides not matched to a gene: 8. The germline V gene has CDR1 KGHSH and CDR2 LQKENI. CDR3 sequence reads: CASSPSHRGPNQPQHF. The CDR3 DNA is TGTGCCAGCTCACCAAGCCACAGGGGCCCGAATCAGCCCCAGCATTTT.

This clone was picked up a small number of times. CDR3 residues: CASSLSNYGTGGYTF. The DNA of the CDR3 is TGTGCCAGCAGTTTATCGAATTATGGGACTGGGGGCTACACCTTC. This chain links TRBV27 with TRBJ1-2; weak D call: TRBD1 (5 bases). The V end lost 0 bases, the J end lost 8 bases, and 16 bases lay between the germline ends. The germline V gene has CDR1 MNHEY and CDR2 SMNVEV (reference sequence). The CDR3 length is 15 residues.

The CDR3 DNA sequence: TGTGCCACCAGTGAAGGACAGGGTGGTGGTACGCAGTATTTT. Translating gives CATSEGQGGGTQYF. The J gene is TRBJ2-3, the V gene TRBV24-1; 8 nucleotides agree with TRBD1. V was clipped by 4 bases and J by 8 bases; unmatched bases: 7. The CDR3 consists of 14 residues. The germline V gene encodes CDR1 KGHDR and CDR2 SFDVKD.

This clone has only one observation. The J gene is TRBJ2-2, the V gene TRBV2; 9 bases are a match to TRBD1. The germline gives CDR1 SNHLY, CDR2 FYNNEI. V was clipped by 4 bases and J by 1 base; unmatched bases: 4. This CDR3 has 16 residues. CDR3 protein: CASSVQGAGNTGELFF. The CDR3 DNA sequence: TGTGCCAGCAGTGTACAGGGGGCGGGGAACACCGGGGAGCTGTTTTTT.

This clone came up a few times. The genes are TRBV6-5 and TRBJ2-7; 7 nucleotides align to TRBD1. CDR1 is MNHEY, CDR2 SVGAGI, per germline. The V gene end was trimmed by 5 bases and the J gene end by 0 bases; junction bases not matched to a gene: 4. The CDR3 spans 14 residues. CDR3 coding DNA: TGTGCCAGCAGTCTCCGGGACAGCTCCTACGAGCAGTACTTC. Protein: CASSLRDSSYEQYF.

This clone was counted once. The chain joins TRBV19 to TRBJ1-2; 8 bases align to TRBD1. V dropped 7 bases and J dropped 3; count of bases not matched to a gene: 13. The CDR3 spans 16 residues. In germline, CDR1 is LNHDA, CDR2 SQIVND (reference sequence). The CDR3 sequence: CASTTPPGQVHYGYTF. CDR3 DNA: TGTGCCAGTACCACCCCCCCGGGACAGGTCCACTATGGCTACACCTTC.

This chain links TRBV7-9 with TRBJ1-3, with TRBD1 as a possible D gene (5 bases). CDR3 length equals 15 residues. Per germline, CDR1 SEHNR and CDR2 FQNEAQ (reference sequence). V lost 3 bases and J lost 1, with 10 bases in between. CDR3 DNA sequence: TGTGCCAGCAGCTTTCCAAGGGGTTCTGGAAACACCATATATTTT. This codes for CASSFPRGSGNTIYF.

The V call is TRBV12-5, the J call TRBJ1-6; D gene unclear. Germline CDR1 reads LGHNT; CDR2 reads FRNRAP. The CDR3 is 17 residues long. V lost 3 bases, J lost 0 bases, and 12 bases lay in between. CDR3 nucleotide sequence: TGTGCTAGTGGTTTCTACTCGGGAAACTCCTATAATTCACCCCTCCACTTT. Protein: CASGFYSGNSYNSPLHF.

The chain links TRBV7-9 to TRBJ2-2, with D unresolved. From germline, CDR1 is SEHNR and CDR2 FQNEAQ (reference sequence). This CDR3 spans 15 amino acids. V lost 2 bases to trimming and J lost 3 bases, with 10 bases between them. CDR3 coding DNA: TGTGCCAGCAGCTTAAGTTCAGGTGACACCGGGGAGCTGTTTTTT. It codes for CASSLSSGDTGELFF.

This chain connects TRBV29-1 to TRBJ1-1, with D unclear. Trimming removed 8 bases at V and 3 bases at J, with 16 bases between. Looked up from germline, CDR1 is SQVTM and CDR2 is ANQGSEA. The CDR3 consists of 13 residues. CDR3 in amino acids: CSSPGLGDTEAFF. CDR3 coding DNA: TGCAGCTCACCGGGTTTGGGTGACACTGAAGCTTTCTTT.

Written as DNA, the CDR3 is TGTGCCAGCAGTTACTCGATTACAGTCTATGGCTACACCTTC. Translating it yields CASSYSITVYGYTF. The rearrangement uses TRBV6-5 and TRBJ1-2; D call uncertain. Germline V lookup: CDR1 MNHEY, CDR2 SVGAGI. The CDR3 length is 14 residues. V was trimmed by 0 bases and J by 4 bases, leaving 9 bases between them.

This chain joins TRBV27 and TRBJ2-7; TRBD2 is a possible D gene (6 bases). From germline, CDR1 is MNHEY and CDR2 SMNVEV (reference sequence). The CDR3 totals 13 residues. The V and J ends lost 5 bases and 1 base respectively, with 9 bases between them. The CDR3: CASSQGTSYEQYF. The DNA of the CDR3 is TGTGCCAGCAGTCAAGGGACTTCCTACGAGCAGTACTTC.

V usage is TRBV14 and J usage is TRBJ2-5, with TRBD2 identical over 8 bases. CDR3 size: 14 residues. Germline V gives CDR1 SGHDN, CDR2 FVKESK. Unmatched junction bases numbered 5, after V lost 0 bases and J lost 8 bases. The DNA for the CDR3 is TGTGCCAGCAGCCAAGAGACGGGGGGGTTCACCCAGTACTTC. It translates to CASSQETGGFTQYF.

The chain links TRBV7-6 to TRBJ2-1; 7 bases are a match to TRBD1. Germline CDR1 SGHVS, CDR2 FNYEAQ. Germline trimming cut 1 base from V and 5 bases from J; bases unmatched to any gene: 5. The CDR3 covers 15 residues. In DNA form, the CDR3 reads TGTGCCAGCAGCTTAGAGACAGGGTGGAACAATGAGCAGTTCTTC. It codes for CASSLETGWNNEQFF.

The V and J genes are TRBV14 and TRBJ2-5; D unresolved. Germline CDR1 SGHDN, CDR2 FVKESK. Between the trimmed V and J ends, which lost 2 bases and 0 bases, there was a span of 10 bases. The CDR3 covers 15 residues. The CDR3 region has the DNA TGTGCCAGCAGCCAAATCAAGAGCCACCAAGAGACCCAGTACTTC. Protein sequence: CASSQIKSHQETQYF.

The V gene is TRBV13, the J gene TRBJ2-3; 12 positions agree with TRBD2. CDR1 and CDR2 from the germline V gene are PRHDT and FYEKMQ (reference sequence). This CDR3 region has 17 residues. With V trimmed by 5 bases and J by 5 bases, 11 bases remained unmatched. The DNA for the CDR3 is TGTGCCAGCAGCCCAATGACTAGCGGGAGTAGACAAGATACGCAGTATTTT. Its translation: CASSPMTSGSRQDTQYF.

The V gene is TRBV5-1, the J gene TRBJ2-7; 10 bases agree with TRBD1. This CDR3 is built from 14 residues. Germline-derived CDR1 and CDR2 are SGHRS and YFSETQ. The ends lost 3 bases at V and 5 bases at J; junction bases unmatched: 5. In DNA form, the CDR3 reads TGCGCCAGCAGCTGGACCGGGACAGGGGACGAGCAGTACTTC. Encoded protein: CASSWTGTGDEQYF. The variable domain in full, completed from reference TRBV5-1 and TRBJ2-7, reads KAGVTQTPRYLIKTRGQQVTLSCSPISGHRSVSWYQQTPGQGLQFLFEYFSETQRNKGNFPGRFSGRQFSNSRSEMNVSTLELGDSALYLCASSWTGTGDEQYFGPGTRLTVT.